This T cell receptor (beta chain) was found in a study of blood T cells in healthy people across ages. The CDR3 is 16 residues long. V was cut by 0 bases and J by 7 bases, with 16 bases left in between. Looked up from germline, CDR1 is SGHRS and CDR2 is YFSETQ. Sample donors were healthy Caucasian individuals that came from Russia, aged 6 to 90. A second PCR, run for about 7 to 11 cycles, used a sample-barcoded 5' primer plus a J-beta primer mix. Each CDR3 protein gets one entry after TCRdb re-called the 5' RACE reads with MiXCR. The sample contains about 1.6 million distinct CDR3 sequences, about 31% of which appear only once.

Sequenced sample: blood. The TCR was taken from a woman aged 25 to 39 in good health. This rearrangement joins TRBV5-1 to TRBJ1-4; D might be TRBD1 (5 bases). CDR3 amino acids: CASSLVGGTESEKLFF. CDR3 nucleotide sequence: TGCGCCAGCAGCTTGGTAGGCGGGACCGAGAGTGAAAAACTGTTTTTT.